The 16 T cell receptor beta chains below were found in one sample sequenced in a study of Tregs in tolerant kidney transplant recipients (dated by TCRdb to between 2018 and 2021). The library was prepared using the immunoSEQ multiplex PCR assay. The table was pulled from immuneACCESS by TCRdb, which kept in-frame rearrangements only. Such tables lose some clones; where checked, under half of the loss comes from unresolved V genes, and the rest has no known cause. This sample's table carries about 48,000 clones. Of the sample, about 0.85% is held by the ten largest clones. Taken with the paper, the label for time point translates to: blood sample drawn before combined kidney and bone marrow transplant. Sequenced here: CD4+ T cells from blood, sampled before the transplant. These receptors originate from a human donor who received a combined kidney and bone marrow transplant.

As regards this clone: The DNA ends 3 residues before the CDR3 does, and the rest of the CDR3 is filled in from the germline J gene. This chain joins TRBV11-2 and TRBJ2-3; TRBD2 matches 9 bases. CDR3 length: 15 amino acids. Trimming took 2 bases from V and 1 from J; bases not matched to a gene: 1. Germline assignment: CDR1 SGHAT and CDR2 FQNNGV. The CDR3 DNA, read in part, is TGTGCCAGCAGCTTACTAGCGGGACGCACAGATACG. Protein product: CASSLLAGRTDT. The CDR3 reads in full as CASSLLAGRTDTQYF.

Points on this clone: The read terminates 3 residues before the CDR3 end, so the remaining end is supplied by the germline J gene. The V gene is TRBV7-8, the J gene TRBJ2-2; 8 bases fit TRBD1. Trimming removed 5 bases from V and 1 base from J; junction bases left unmatched: 3. Germline loops: CDR1 SGHVS, CDR2 FQNEAQ. CDR3 length: 15 amino acids. The chain's CDR3 is CASSQDRVNTGELFF. The covered CDR3 bases are TGTGCCAGCAGCCAGGACAGGGTGAACACCGGGGAG.

On this clone itself: The read falls 3 residues short of the CDR3 end, and the missing part is taken from the germline J gene. The rearrangement links TRBV18 to TRBJ2-3; D is unresolved. The CDR3 is 13 residues long. Germline CDR1 is KGHSH and CDR2 is LQKENI. V shed 1 base and J shed 6 bases, with 8 bases lying between them. The CDR3 DNA, read in part, is TGTGCCAGCTCACCACAGCCGAAGGATACG. Protein sequence: CASSPQPKDT. The whole CDR3 reads CASSPQPKDTQYF.

Comments on this clone: The read ends 3 residues early relative to the CDR3; the germline J gene fills the gap. The chain joins TRBV30 to TRBJ2-6, with 7 bases lining up with TRBD1. The CDR3 is made up of 17 amino acids. Germline V gene sequence: CDR1 GTSNPN, CDR2 SVGIG (reference sequence). V shed 5 bases, J shed 0 bases, and the junction held 10 bases outside the gene matches. The CDR3 loop reads CAWDTGAYFSGANVLTF. The part of the CDR3 DNA that was read is TGTGCCTGGGATACAGGGGCCTACTTCTCTGGGGCCAACGTC.

Comment on this clone: The read comes to an end 3 residues before the CDR3 does, leaving the germline J gene to fill in the end. V is TRBV30 and J is TRBJ1-5, with D hard to call. V lost 2 bases and J lost 5, with 22 bases in between. The CDR3 extends over 17 amino acids. The germline V gene has CDR1 GTSNPN and CDR2 SVGIG (reference sequence). The CDR3 loop is CAWSSGVGWGGDQPQHF. The sequenced CDR3 bases are TGTGCCTGGAGTTCCGGGGTCGGGTGGGGTGGGGATCAGCCC.

The sequenced CDR3 bases are TGTGCCAGCAGTTACTCGATTGCGGGAGCTACAGATACG. This sequence encodes CASSYSIAGATDT. The full CDR3 protein is CASSYSIAGATDTQYF. V gene TRBV6-2 or TRBV6-3 combines with J gene TRBJ2-3; TRBD2 aligns across 7 bases. The sequence runs out 3 residues before the end of the CDR3; the remainder is reconstructed from the germline J gene. V shed 0 bases, J shed 3 bases, and the junction held 6 bases outside the gene matches. The CDR3 extends over 16 amino acids. The germline gives CDR1 MNHEY, CDR2 SVGEGT.

In the case of this clone: The sequence runs out 3 residues before the end of the CDR3; the remainder is reconstructed from the germline J gene. V usage is TRBV5-5 and J usage is TRBJ2-3; 10 nucleotides align to TRBD2. Germline-derived CDR1 and CDR2 are SGHKS and YYEKEE (reference sequence). This CDR3 spans 13 amino acids. The CDR3 reads CASSGRDGDTQYF. The CDR3 DNA, read in part, is TGTGCGTCGAGCGGGAGGGATGGTGATACG.

Of note for this clone: Coverage ceases 3 residues before the CDR3 finishes, and the germline J gene fills in the end. This chain uses TRBV2 with TRBJ1-2, with D uncertain. This CDR3 is built from 12 residues. Germline V lookup: CDR1 SNHLY, CDR2 FYNNEI. The sequenced CDR3 bases are TGTGCCAGCAGTGGGCGGTATAAAGGC. Translation: CASSGRYKG. In full, the CDR3 reads CASSGRYKGYTF.

With regard to this clone: The CDR3 extends 3 residues past the end of the read, so its final part is completed from the germline J gene. The V gene is TRBV18, the J gene TRBJ1-4; TRBD1 is a possible D gene (5 bases). Trimming stripped 6 bases from V and 6 bases from J, with 11 bases between. CDR3 length: 13 amino acids. Germline V gene lookup returns CDR1 KGHSH and CDR2 LQKENI. The covered CDR3 bases are TGTGCCAGCTCCGGTTCGGGGGATGAAAAA. This translates into CASSGSGDEK. The whole CDR3 region reads CASSGSGDEKLFF. The full variable domain, rest sourced from reference TRBV18 and TRBJ1-4, is NAGVMQNPRHLVRRRGQEARLRCSPMKGHSHVYWYRQLPEEGLKFMVYLQKENIIDESGMPKERFSAEFPKEGPSILRIQQVVRGDSAAYFCASSGSGDEKLFFGSGTQLSVL.

As to this clone: The read terminates 3 residues before the CDR3 end, so the remaining end is supplied by the germline J gene. This rearrangement joins TRBV11-1 to TRBJ1-4; 7 positions agree with TRBD1. The germline CDR1 and CDR2 sequences are SGHAT and FQDESV (reference sequence). After removal of 3 bases from V and 4 bases from J, the junction contained 5 bases not matched to a gene. The length of the CDR3 is 15 residues. The part of the CDR3 DNA that was read is TGTGCCAGCAGCTTCGGACAGGCGAATAATGAAAAA. This gives the protein CASSFGQANNEK. The entire CDR3 reads CASSFGQANNEKLFF.

Regarding this clone: Sequencing ends 3 residues short of the CDR3 end; the germline J gene provides the rest. This chain uses TRBV19 with TRBJ2-1; D may be TRBD1 (6 bases). Germline CDR1 and CDR2: LNHDA and SQIVND (reference sequence). The V and J ends lost 1 base and 4 bases respectively, with 20 bases between them. The CDR3 contains 18 residues. CDR3: CASSIVGGIQGVYNEQFF. CDR3 bases read: TGTGCCAGTAGTATAGTGGGTGGGATACAGGGAGTATACAATGAG.

Note on this clone: The observed sequence ends 3 residues before the CDR3 terminus, with the missing tail filled in from the germline J gene. The V gene is TRBV29-1, the J gene TRBJ2-1, with D perhaps matching TRBD2 (6 bases). The CDR3 runs to 14 residues. Germline values: CDR1 SQVTM, CDR2 ANQGSEA. V lost 4 bases and J 0 bases, leaving 10 bases between the germline ends. The CDR3 loop is CSVVAGSSYNEQFF. The part of the CDR3 DNA that was read is TGCAGCGTTGTTGCGGGATCCTCCTACAATGAG.

Notes on this clone: Coverage ceases 3 residues before the CDR3 finishes, and the germline J gene fills in the end. This chain links TRBV30 with TRBJ1-2; no clear D gene. The CDR3 length is 11 residues. The germline V gene encodes CDR1 GTSNPN and CDR2 SVGIG (reference sequence). Trimming took off 1 base at V and 7 bases at J, with 7 bases between the two ends. CDR3 DNA (partial): TGTGCCTGGAGTGATCCCATTGGC. Its protein product is CAWSDPIG. The full-length CDR3 reads as CAWSDPIGYTF.

As for this clone: The read ends 3 residues shy of where the CDR3 ends; the end is completed using the germline J gene. The rearrangement uses TRBV6-1 and TRBJ2-2, with a possible D match to TRBD1 (5 bases). The CDR3 consists of 16 residues. The ends were cut back, 2 bases at V and 3 bases at J, with 13 bases in the middle. Germline assignment: CDR1 MNHNS and CDR2 SASEGT. The CDR3 sequence: CASSEWGPPDTGELFF. The covered CDR3 bases are TGTGCCAGCAGTGAATGGGGCCCTCCCGACACCGGGGAG.

Regarding this clone: The observed sequence ends 3 residues before the CDR3 terminus, with the missing tail filled in from the germline J gene. This sequence joins TRBV11-2 and TRBJ2-1; possibly TRBD2 for D (6 bases). Germline loops: CDR1 SGHAT, CDR2 FQNNGV. V lost 2 bases to trimming and J lost 2 bases, with 10 bases between them. The CDR3 is 15 amino acids. The DNA read from the CDR3 is TGTGCCAGCAGCTTATCGGGGAGGCCCTACAATGAG. Translation: CASSLSGRPYNE. The entire CDR3 protein reads CASSLSGRPYNEQFF.

With regard to this clone: The sequenced fragment ends 3 residues before the CDR3 boundary, so the rest is inferred from the germline J gene. The V call is TRBV7-2, the J call TRBJ1-1; perhaps TRBD1 as D (5 bases). Germline CDR1 SGHTA, CDR2 FQGNSA. The CDR3 has 14 residues. Trimming took 1 base from V and 4 from J, leaving 10 bases between them. This CDR3 is CASSLVTGGTEAFF. The CDR3 bases that were read are TGTGCCAGCAGCTTAGTAACGGGGGGCACTGAA.